What follows are 23 T cell receptor beta chains derived from one specimen sequenced in a study of identical twins. TCRdb itself ran the 5' RACE reads through MiXCR, one entry per CDR3 protein. The repertoire includes some 710,000 distinct CDR3 sequences, 5.5% to 7.5% of them detected once, and 1.5% to 2% sits in the top ten. Material: naive T cells sorted from blood. These receptors were collected from a man between 18 and 29 years old in good health.

This clonotype appeared many times. V gene TRBV10-3 combines with J gene TRBJ2-5; 7 positions agree with TRBD1. The ends lost 5 bases at V and 0 bases at J; junction bases unmatched: 9. The CDR3 is made up of 16 amino acids. Germline V gene lookup returns CDR1 ENHRY and CDR2 SYGVKD. The DNA of the CDR3 is TGTGCCATCAGTAAGAACCGGGACAGCCACCAAGAGACCCAGTACTTC. It codes for CAISKNRDSHQETQYF.

This clonotype appeared many times. V usage is TRBV20-1 and J usage is TRBJ2-3, with TRBD1 matching over 9 bases. Germline V gives CDR1 DFQATT, CDR2 SNEGSKA (reference sequence). This CDR3 region has 16 residues. J gave up 3 bases and V 1 base, and 8 bases lay outside the gene matches. CDR3 DNA sequence: TGCAGTGCTAGAGGGAACAGGGGGCGCGGAACAGATACGCAGTATTTT. It is translated as CSARGNRGRGTDTQYF.

There are many counts of this clonotype. The chain has TRBV27 and TRBJ1-4; tentatively, D is TRBD1 (5 bases). CDR3 size: 14 residues. V lost 2 bases, J lost 7 bases, and 11 bases lay in between. The germline V gene encodes CDR1 MNHEY and CDR2 SMNVEV (reference sequence). This chain's CDR3 is CASSLVGAGEKLFF. In DNA, the CDR3 is TGTGCCAGCAGTTTAGTCGGGGCCGGTGAAAAACTGTTTTTT.

This clonotype was recorded at least ten times. The V gene is TRBV10-3, the J gene TRBJ1-1; tentatively, D is TRBD1 (5 bases). Germline CDR1 and CDR2: ENHRY and SYGVKD. The CDR3 runs to 13 residues. V lost 6 bases to trimming and J lost 6 bases, with 14 bases between them. The CDR3 region has the DNA TGTGCCATCAGAGCAGGGAGTGAGTCTGAAGCTTTCTTT. Amino acid sequence: CAIRAGSESEAFF.

This clonotype was detected a few times. Here the CDR3 reads CASSGVGDEYNEQFF. The CDR3 DNA follows: TGTGCCAGCAGCGGCGTCGGGGACGAGTACAATGAGCAGTTCTTC. This sequence joins TRBV7-9 and TRBJ2-1; TRBD1 or TRBD2 may be the D gene (5 bases each). In germline, CDR1 is SEHNR, CDR2 FQNEAQ (reference sequence). V gave up 5 bases and J gave up 4 bases, with 15 bases separating them. This CDR3 contains 15 residues.

This clonotype has only a few counts. The rearrangement links TRBV12-3 or TRBV12-4 to TRBJ1-2; possible D gene TRBD1, 6 bases. This CDR3 has 15 amino acids. V lost 3 bases to trimming and J lost 3 bases, with 14 bases between them. The CDR3 reads CASSLSAGADYGYTF. As DNA, the CDR3 is TGTGCCAGCAGTTTGTCCGCGGGGGCCGACTATGGCTACACCTTC.

This clonotype was seen repeatedly, ten times or more. This sequence joins TRBV6-2 or TRBV6-3 and TRBJ2-1; 7 bases agree with TRBD2. V was pared by 3 bases and J by 2 bases, with 7 bases of the junction left unmatched. This CDR3 comprises 16 residues. Germline CDR1 is MNHEY and CDR2 is SVGEGT. The CDR3 DNA reads as TGTGCCAGCAGTTATCTAGCGGAGCCCCCCTACAATGAGCAGTTCTTC. Amino acids: CASSYLAEPPYNEQFF.

This clonotype was seen ten or more times. This chain connects TRBV4-2 to TRBJ2-2, with D unresolved. The CDR3 contains 15 residues. Trimming shortened V by 4 bases and J by 6 bases, and 15 bases separated the two germline ends. Per the germline V gene, CDR1 is LGHNA and CDR2 is YNFKEQ. CDR3 loop: CASSLTLGAPGELFF. In DNA form, the CDR3 reads TGTGCCAGCAGCCTTACCCTAGGAGCCCCCGGGGAGCTGTTTTTT.

In this sample, this clonotype turned up many times. The chain uses TRBV5-1 and TRBJ2-1; D not resolved. Trimming removed 4 bases at V and 8 bases at J, with 16 bases between. The CDR3 runs to 14 residues. Per germline, CDR1 SGHRS and CDR2 YFSETQ. The CDR3 region has the DNA TGCGCCAGCAGCCCGGGTGGGCTCCCCGATGAGCAGTTCTTC. This sequence encodes CASSPGGLPDEQFF.

This clonotype was detected many times. The rearrangement joins TRBV6-5 to TRBJ1-1; D ambiguous. Germline values: CDR1 MNHEY, CDR2 SVGAGI. The CDR3 contains 13 residues. The V and J ends lost 3 bases and 7 bases respectively, with 12 bases between them. The CDR3 spells CASSYGPNHEAFF. The CDR3 DNA reads as TGTGCCAGCAGTTATGGACCCAACCATGAAGCTTTCTTT.

This clonotype was counted many times. J is TRBJ2-1 and V is TRBV5-1; D not certain. Per germline, CDR1 SGHRS and CDR2 YFSETQ. The CDR3 sequence is 14 residues long. V lost 4 bases and J 10 bases, leaving 18 bases between the germline ends. CDR3 sequence: CASSRSWLDTEQFF. CDR3 sequence (DNA): TGCGCCAGCAGCCGATCTTGGTTAGATACCGAGCAGTTCTTC.

This chain joins TRBV6-2 or TRBV6-3 and TRBJ2-4; TRBD1 matches 9 bases. Germline-derived CDR1 and CDR2 are MNHEY and SVGEGT. V lost 5 bases to trimming and J lost 7 bases; unmatched junction nucleotides: 6. The CDR3 covers 14 residues. CDR3 sequence reads: CASSGWDRENIQYF. CDR3 in DNA: TGTGCCAGCAGTGGCTGGGACAGGGAGAACATTCAGTACTTC.

The gene calls are TRBV7-9 and TRBJ2-6, with D possibly being TRBD1 (6 bases). The V end was cut by 5 bases, the J end by 3 bases, with 11 bases between. CDR3 length: 15 residues. Germline V gene sequence: CDR1 SEHNR, CDR2 FQNEAQ (reference sequence). CDR3 in amino acids: CASSQQGVGANVLTF. The CDR3 DNA reads as TGTGCCAGCAGCCAACAGGGAGTTGGGGCCAACGTCCTGACTTTC.

This clonotype turned up a few times. This chain uses TRBV12-3 or TRBV12-4 with TRBJ2-5; D is undetermined. The CDR3 loop spans 15 amino acids. The CDR3 nucleotides read TGTGCAAGCCAACCCGGTCCCTCACGCCGAGAGACCCAGTACTTC. Its protein is CASQPGPSRRETQYF.

This clonotype has a count of ten or more. This chain links TRBV29-1 with TRBJ2-1; a weak D match, TRBD2 (5 bases). V lost 8 bases and J lost 10, with 12 bases in between. The CDR3 totals 10 residues. CDR1 and CDR2 (germline): SQVTM, ANQGSEA. The CDR3 DNA sequence: TGCAGCACGGGGATGACGGAGCAGTTCTTC. This translates into CSTGMTEQFF.

This chain connects TRBV15 to TRBJ1-5; D unclear. This CDR3 is built from 14 residues. V lost 6 bases and J lost 3, with 12 bases in between. Germline CDR1 LNHNV, CDR2 YYDKDF (reference sequence). For the CDR3, the DNA is TGTGCCACCAGAACCAGCCGTTCCAATCAGCCCCAGCATTTT. This translates into CATRTSRSNQPQHF.

The chain uses TRBV6-1 and TRBJ2-2; D may be TRBD2 (6 bases). V lost 5 bases and J 4 bases, leaving 11 bases between the germline ends. CDR3 length: 14 residues. The germline V gene encodes CDR1 MNHNS and CDR2 SASEGT. The CDR3 coding sequence is TGTGCCAGCAGTCCCGGGGGAGTCACCGGGGAGCTGTTTTTT. It translates to CASSPGGVTGELFF.

The genes are TRBV5-1 and TRBJ2-2; D uncertain. Per germline, CDR1 SGHRS and CDR2 YFSETQ. CDR3 length: 13 amino acids. V lost 0 bases to trimming and J lost 6 bases, with 6 bases between them. CDR3 residues: CASSLVNPGELFF. CDR3 nucleotide sequence: TGCGCCAGCAGCTTGGTTAATCCCGGGGAGCTGTTTTTT. Full variable domain (rest looked up from reference TRBV5-1 and TRBJ2-2): KAGVTQTPRYLIKTRGQQVTLSCSPISGHRSVSWYQQTPGQGLQFLFEYFSETQRNKGNFPGRFSGRQFSNSRSEMNVSTLELGDSALYLCASSLVNPGELFFGEGSRLTVL.

This clonotype was observed many times. The chain has TRBV7-9 and TRBJ1-3, with no clear D. CDR3 length: 12 amino acids. Trimming removed 1 base from V and 8 bases from J, with 6 bases in between. The V gene's germline CDR1 is SEHNR and CDR2 FQNEAQ (reference sequence). This CDR3 reads CASSLGSYTIYF. DNA for the CDR3: TGTGCCAGCAGCTTAGGCAGCTACACCATATATTTT.

This clonotype was detected ten times or more. The chain carries TRBV20-1 and TRBJ2-7; D remains unclear. Germline V CDR1 and CDR2: DFQATT, SNEGSKA (reference sequence). V shed 3 bases and J shed 3 bases, with 15 bases lying between them. This CDR3 comprises 14 residues. CDR3 amino acids: CSASSHSTDYEQYF. The CDR3 DNA reads as TGCAGTGCTAGTAGCCACTCGACTGACTACGAGCAGTACTTC.

This clonotype was counted a few times. V gene TRBV11-1 combines with J gene TRBJ2-3; 14 positions match TRBD2. The CDR3 has 19 amino acids. Germline-derived CDR1 and CDR2 are SGHAT and FQDESV (reference sequence). V trimming: 5 bases; J trimming: 3 bases; junction bases outside the gene matches: 13. The CDR3 DNA follows: TGTGCCAGCAGCCCTAGGGTGACTAGCGGGAGGGCCTGGACAGATACGCAGTATTTT. Protein: CASSPRVTSGRAWTDTQYF.

This clonotype was observed many times. V usage is TRBV10-3 and J usage is TRBJ2-1; the D gene is possibly TRBD2 (6 bases). This CDR3 has 17 residues. The V end was cut by 7 bases, the J end by 8 bases, with 27 bases between. CDR1 and CDR2 from the germline V gene are ENHRY and SYGVKD. In DNA form, the CDR3 reads TGTGCCATCACGGCAGGGTTTGGGACGGGAGCTTATGATGAGCAGTTCTTC. Translating it yields CAITAGFGTGAYDEQFF.

This clonotype was seen repeatedly, ten times or more. The chain joins TRBV29-1 to TRBJ2-5, with D unresolved. V was trimmed by 5 bases and J by 4 bases, leaving 5 bases between them. CDR1 is SQVTM, CDR2 ANQGSEA, per germline. The CDR3 contains 10 residues. For the CDR3, the DNA is TGCAGCGTTTTGGGAGAGACCCAGTACTTC. Protein: CSVLGETQYF. Complete variable domain (other parts from reference TRBV29-1 and TRBJ2-5): SAVISQKPSRDICQRGTSLTIQCQVDSQVTMMFWYRQQPGQSLTLIATANQGSEATYESGFVIDKFPISRPNLTFSTLTVSNMSPEDSSIYLCSVLGETQYFGPGTRLLVL.